This T cell receptor beta chain was identified in a study of post-analysis software for immune sequencing data. Broader study findings: Patients used roughly five TRBV segments, including TRBV5-6, TRBV5-1 and TRBV20-1, more often than controls. F measure showed strong co-clustering of same-batch samples.

Unique molecular identifiers were carried by the TCR beta cDNA libraries. In TCRdb, the PCR reads were re-called with MiXCR into one record per CDR3 protein. Here the sample spans 820,000 or so distinct CDR3 sequences, approximately 53% being singletons. Regarding this clonotype: Its antigen remains unknown.

Trimming at V came to 6 bases and at J to 7 bases, leaving 5 bases not matched to a gene. The germline V gene has CDR1 SGHRS and CDR2 YFSETQ. The CDR3 consists of 14 residues. This sequence joins TRBV5-1 and TRBJ2-1; 12 bases agree with TRBD1. Sequencing input: blood. This sequence originates from a girl between 5 and 17 years old with multiple sclerosis. The CDR3 loop reads CASNTGQGANEQFF. CDR3 coding DNA: TGCGCCAGCAACACGGGACAGGGGGCGAATGAGCAGTTCTTC.